One and the same sample provided the 22 T cell receptor beta chains below, sequenced in a study of OX40 agonist ivuxolimab in advanced cancers. Produced via immunoSEQ multiplex PCR; TCRdb's table is partial and in-frame only. This table holds roughly 110,000 clones, 75% to 95% found once. Sample: CD4+ or CD8+ T cells sorted from blood, taken in a trial of the OX40 agonist ivuxolimab. The source is an adult with an advanced solid tumor such as melanoma, head and neck, liver or kidney cancer.

The chain uses TRBV5-1 and TRBJ2-7; maybe TRBD2 (5 bases). This CDR3 has 18 residues. The germline V gene has CDR1 SGHRS and CDR2 YFSETQ. V gave up 1 base and J gave up 4 bases, with 24 bases separating them. The CDR3 is CASSLSSPSRGGFYEQYF. In DNA, the CDR3 is TGCGCCAGCAGCTTGTCCTCCCCATCTCGCGGAGGATTTTACGAGCAGTACTTC. Together with reference TRBV5-1 and TRBJ2-7, the CDR3 gives the full variable domain: KAGVTQTPRYLIKTRGQQVTLSCSPISGHRSVSWYQQTPGQGLQFLFEYFSETQRNKGNFPGRFSGRQFSNSRSEMNVSTLELGDSALYLCASSLSSPSRGGFYEQYFGPGTRLTVT.

V usage is TRBV19 and J usage is TRBJ1-5; 7 nucleotides agree with TRBD1. The V segment lost 6 bases and the J segment 2 bases; nucleotides outside the gene matches: 1. CDR3 length equals 13 residues. Per the germline V gene, CDR1 is LNHDA and CDR2 is SQIVND (reference sequence). Written as DNA, the CDR3 is TGTGCCAGTAGAGGACAGGGCAATCAGCCCCAGCATTTT. Protein sequence: CASRGQGNQPQHF.

The V gene is TRBV30, the J gene TRBJ1-1; no clear D. The V end lost 0 bases, the J end lost 2 bases, and 7 bases lay between the germline ends. This CDR3 is 13 amino acids long. The germline V gene encodes CDR1 GTSNPN and CDR2 SVGIG (reference sequence). CDR3 bases: TGTGCCTGGAGTGTAATGACAAACACTGAAGCTTTCTTT. Protein sequence: CAWSVMTNTEAFF.

The J gene is TRBJ2-7, the V gene TRBV6-1; no clear D gene. With 6 bases removed from V and 2 bases from J, the gap between germline ends came to 11 bases. CDR1 is MNHNS and CDR2 is SASEGT in the germline V gene. The CDR3 has 13 residues. DNA of the CDR3: TGTGCCAGCAGGGAGACGGCTGCCTACGAGCAGTACTTC. Translated, it gives CASRETAAYEQYF.

The genes are TRBV7-2 and TRBJ1-5, with D tentatively TRBD1 (5 bases). Trimming took 3 bases from V and 2 from J, leaving 8 bases between them. The CDR3 contains 14 residues. The V gene's germline CDR1 is SGHTA and CDR2 FQGNSA. The CDR3 loop is CASSFLGGNQPQHF. The CDR3 DNA is TGTGCCAGCAGCTTTTTAGGGGGCAATCAGCCCCAGCATTTT.

CDR3 sequence: CASSVDATYEQYF. CDR3 nucleotides: TGTGCCAGCAGCGTGGACGCCACCTACGAGCAGTACTTC. The V and J genes are TRBV5-8 and TRBJ2-7; D not resolved. The CDR3 consists of 13 residues. Trimming pared 4 bases from V and 2 bases from J, leaving 10 bases between. Germline V gives CDR1 SGHTS, CDR2 YDEGEE. Variable domain in full (rest from reference TRBV5-8 and TRBJ2-7): EAGVTQSPTHLIKTRGQQATLRCSPISGHTSVYWYQQALGLGLQFLLWYDEGEERNRGNFPPRFSGRQFPNYSSELNVNALELEDSALYLCASSVDATYEQYFGPGTRLTVT.

The rearrangement uses TRBV2 and TRBJ1-4, with D perhaps TRBD1 (5 bases). CDR3 length: 15 amino acids. Trimming took 4 bases from V and 2 from J, leaving 11 bases between them. Germline assignment: CDR1 SNHLY and CDR2 FYNNEI. The CDR3 DNA sequence: TGTGCCAGCAGTGGAACAGGCATCACTAATGAAAAACTGTTTTTT. Translated: CASSGTGITNEKLFF. Filled out from reference TRBV2 and TRBJ1-4, the complete variable domain reads EPEVTQTPSHQVTQMGQEVILRCVPISNHLYFYWYRQILGQKVEFLVSFYNNEISEKSEIFDDQFSVERPDGSNFTLKIRSTKLEDSAMYFCASSGTGITNEKLFFGSGTQLSVL.

This clone was observed once. The V gene is TRBV10-3, the J gene TRBJ1-5; no clear D gene. The germline V and J ends were trimmed by 5 bases and 7 bases, with 9 bases remaining between them. Germline values: CDR1 ENHRY, CDR2 SYGVKD. This CDR3 is 12 amino acids long. The CDR3 loop is CAISSWEQPQHF. In DNA form, the CDR3 reads TGTGCCATCAGTTCTTGGGAACAGCCCCAGCATTTT.

This rearrangement joins TRBV4-3 to TRBJ2-2; D is perhaps TRBD1 (6 bases). Germline loops: CDR1 LGHNA, CDR2 YSLEER. V was pared by 2 bases and J by 1 base, with 17 bases between. The CDR3 is 18 amino acids. The CDR3 nucleotides are TGCGCCAGCAGCCAACCCCTCCAGGGGCGGCAGAACACCGGGGAGCTGTTTTTT. Translation gives CASSQPLQGRQNTGELFF.

The chain carries TRBV2 and TRBJ2-3, with D perhaps being TRBD1 or TRBD2 (5 bases each). CDR3 length: 14 residues. The V end was cut by 7 bases, the J end by 4 bases, with 15 bases between. CDR1 and CDR2 from the germline V gene are SNHLY and FYNNEI. The CDR3 region has the DNA TGTGCCAGCATTGCTGAGGGGTTGGCAGATACGCAGTATTTT. Protein sequence: CASIAEGLADTQYF.

V and J are TRBV5-6 and TRBJ1-3; D is uncertain. CDR3 length: 14 residues. Trimming shortened V by 1 base and J by 2 bases, and 7 bases separated the two germline ends. Germline V gene data show CDR1 as SGHDT and CDR2 as YYEEEE. CDR3 sequence reads: CASSLFVAGNTIYF. The CDR3, as DNA: TGTGCCAGCAGCTTGTTCGTAGCTGGAAACACCATATATTTT.

The chain combines TRBV18 with TRBJ2-5; D might be TRBD1 (5 bases). The CDR3 covers 14 residues. CDR1 is KGHSH, CDR2 LQKENI, per germline. V was pared by 0 bases and J by 5 bases, with 10 bases between. CDR3 nucleotides: TGTGCCAGCTCACCACCGGGGCGCGCCGAGACCCAGTACTTC. It translates to CASSPPGRAETQYF.

The chain employs TRBV10-3 and TRBJ2-1; D perhaps matches TRBD2 (6 bases). The V end lost 8 bases, the J end lost 4 bases, and 6 bases lay between the germline ends. CDR3 length: 11 residues. The germline CDR1 and CDR2 sequences are ENHRY and SYGVKD. The CDR3 DNA reads TGTGCCATCGGGACTTACAATGAGCAGTTCTTC. Encoded protein: CAIGTYNEQFF.

This sequence joins TRBV30 and TRBJ1-5; D is uncertain. Germline V gives CDR1 GTSNPN, CDR2 SVGIG (reference sequence). Trimming left V 4 bases short and J 0 bases short, with 7 bases between. There are 13 residues in the CDR3. CDR3 DNA: TGTGCCTGGACAGACAATAGCAATCAGCCCCAGCATTTT. Translation gives CAWTDNSNQPQHF. Full variable domain (outside the CDR3, taken from reference TRBV30 and TRBJ1-5): SQTIHQWPATLVQPVGSPLSLECTVEGTSNPNLYWYRQAAGRGLQLLFYSVGIGQISSEVPQNLSASRPQDRQFILSSKKLLLSDSGFYLCAWTDNSNQPQHFGDGTRLSIL.

A few counts support this clone. This chain links TRBV7-3 with TRBJ2-3; TRBD2 might be the D (5 bases). Trimming removed 2 bases from V and 0 bases from J, with 9 bases in between. CDR1 is SGHTA and CDR2 is FQGTGA in the germline V gene. CDR3 length: 15 residues. The CDR3 reads CASSLGSGSTDTQYF. CDR3 coding DNA: TGTGCCAGCAGCTTAGGCAGCGGCAGCACAGATACGCAGTATTTT. Looking up the rest from reference TRBV7-3 and TRBJ2-3 gives the full variable domain: GAGVSQTPSNKVTEKGKYVELRCDPISGHTALYWYRQSLGQGPEFLIYFQGTGAADDSGLPNDRFFAVRPEGSVSTLKIQRTERGDSAVYLCASSLGSGSTDTQYFGPGTRLTVL.

About this clone: Other DNA sequences from this sample encode an identical CDR3 as well. The chain has TRBV18 and TRBJ1-1, with unresolved D. Trimming took 6 bases from V and 1 from J, leaving 3 bases between them. Germline values: CDR1 KGHSH, CDR2 LQKENI. This CDR3 comprises 11 residues. The CDR3 reads CASSPNTEAFF. The CDR3 DNA reads TGTGCCAGCTCTCCGAACACTGAAGCTTTCTTT.

This sequence joins TRBV27 and TRBJ1-3; possibly TRBD1 for D (6 bases). V was trimmed by 4 bases and J by 4 bases, leaving 11 bases between them. Per the germline V gene, CDR1 is MNHEY and CDR2 is SMNVEV (reference sequence). The CDR3 totals 14 residues. Here the CDR3 reads CASSSGGAGNTIYF. CDR3 nucleotide sequence: TGTGCCAGCAGTTCGGGGGGGGCCGGAAACACCATATATTTT.

The rearrangement uses TRBV7-3 and TRBJ1-1; tentative D call: TRBD1 (5 bases). The V and J ends lost 2 bases and 3 bases respectively, with 13 bases between them. The CDR3 runs to 15 residues. Germline V lookup: CDR1 SGHTA, CDR2 FQGTGA. CDR3 sequence (DNA): TGTGCCAGCAGCTTACAGGGCAGGTCGGACACTGAAGCTTTCTTT. Amino acid sequence: CASSLQGRSDTEAFF. The full variable domain, completed using reference TRBV7-3 and TRBJ1-1, is GAGVSQTPSNKVTEKGKYVELRCDPISGHTALYWYRQSLGQGPEFLIYFQGTGAADDSGLPNDRFFAVRPEGSVSTLKIQRTERGDSAVYLCASSLQGRSDTEAFFGQGTRLTVV.

This clone was recorded once. J is TRBJ2-5 and V is TRBV4-1; 8 bases are shared with TRBD1. Germline lookup yields CDR1 MGHRA and CDR2 YSYEKL. V shed 2 bases and J 5 bases; nucleotides not matched to a gene: 10. The CDR3 sequence is 16 residues long. CDR3 nucleotides: TGCGCCAGCAGCCAATCCCTGTCCAGGGGGCAGGAGACCCAGTACTTC. This gives the protein CASSQSLSRGQETQYF.

The rearrangement links TRBV6-6 to TRBJ2-1; D is unclear. There are 12 residues in the CDR3. The V gene's germline CDR1 is MNHNY and CDR2 SVGAGI (reference sequence). The V gene lost 6 bases and the J gene lost 2 bases, with 5 bases spanning the gap. The CDR3 sequence is CASRPTYNEQFF. In nucleotides, the CDR3 is TGTGCCAGCAGGCCCACCTACAATGAGCAGTTCTTC.

The genes are TRBV7-9 and TRBJ2-3; the match to TRBD2 covers 7 bases. V gave up 1 base and J gave up 5 bases; unmatched junction bases: 3. From germline, CDR1 is SEHNR and CDR2 FQNEAQ (reference sequence). This CDR3 is built from 14 residues. The CDR3 DNA follows: TGTGCCAGCAGCTTAGGCGGGAGTGGAGATACGCAGTATTTT. This encodes CASSLGGSGDTQYF.

The chain carries TRBV9 and TRBJ2-3, with TRBD2 identical over 7 bases. J was trimmed by 0 bases and V by 2 bases; bases with no gene match: 15. The germline V gene has CDR1 SGDLS and CDR2 YYNGEE. The CDR3 spans 19 residues. CDR3 region: CASSVSSTRELTSTDTQYF. CDR3 nucleotides: TGTGCCAGCAGCGTCTCTAGCACGCGGGAGCTCACTAGCACAGATACGCAGTATTTT. The full variable domain, with the rest looked up from reference TRBV9 and TRBJ2-3, is DSGVTQTPKHLITATGQRVTLRCSPRSGDLSVYWYQQSLDQGLQFLIQYYNGEERAKGNILERFSAQQFPDLHSELNLSSLELGDSALYFCASSVSSTRELTSTDTQYFGPGTRLTVL.